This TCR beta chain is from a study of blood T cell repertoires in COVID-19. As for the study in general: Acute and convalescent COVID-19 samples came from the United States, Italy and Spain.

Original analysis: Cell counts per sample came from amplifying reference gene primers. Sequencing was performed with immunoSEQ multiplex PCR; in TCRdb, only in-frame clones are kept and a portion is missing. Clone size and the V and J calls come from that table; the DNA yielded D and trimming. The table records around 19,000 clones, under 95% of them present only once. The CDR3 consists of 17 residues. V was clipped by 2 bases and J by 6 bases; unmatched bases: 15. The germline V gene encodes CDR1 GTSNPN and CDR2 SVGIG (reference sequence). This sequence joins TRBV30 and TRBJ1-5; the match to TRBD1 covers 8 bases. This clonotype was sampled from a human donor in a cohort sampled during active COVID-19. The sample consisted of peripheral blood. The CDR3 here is CAWSRPWGQVGRQPQHF. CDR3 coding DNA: TGTGCCTGGAGTCGCCCATGGGGACAGGTGGGACGTCAGCCCCAGCATTTT.